This T cell receptor (beta chain) came from a study of cytomegalovirus exposure and HLA in healthy donors. Primers for the PCR totalled 60 Vbeta and 13 Jbeta. Generated by immunoSEQ multiplex PCR, the TCRdb table keeps only in-frame clones and is missing some. The data hold fewer than 250,000 clones, with roughly four fifths observed a single time. Points on this clone: Its antigen is undetermined.

Although they were nominally healthy when sampled, donors likely had unrecorded immune exposures. General study points: Three of the chains that were CMV-associated were confirmed in vitro to be specific for CMV antigens. Later, TCR association rates were found to vary by HLA locus, highest for DRB1 and lowest for HLA-C. Most TCR sequences proved rare, with some public TCRs found in many donors.

The V and J ends lost 10 bases and 5 bases, in that order; junction bases with no gene match: 9. Germline-derived CDR1 and CDR2 are LNHDA and SQIVND (reference sequence). This CDR3 is built from 15 residues. The clonotype was recovered from a girl between 10 and 17 years old in good health and CMV-seronegative. The sequencing input was PBMCs. This chain links TRBV19 with TRBJ2-1; 12 nucleotides line up with TRBD2. The CDR3 DNA sequence: TGTGCCACTAAGCTAGCGGGGGGGCGTCACAATGAGCAGTTCTTC. This codes for CATKLAGGRHNEQFF.